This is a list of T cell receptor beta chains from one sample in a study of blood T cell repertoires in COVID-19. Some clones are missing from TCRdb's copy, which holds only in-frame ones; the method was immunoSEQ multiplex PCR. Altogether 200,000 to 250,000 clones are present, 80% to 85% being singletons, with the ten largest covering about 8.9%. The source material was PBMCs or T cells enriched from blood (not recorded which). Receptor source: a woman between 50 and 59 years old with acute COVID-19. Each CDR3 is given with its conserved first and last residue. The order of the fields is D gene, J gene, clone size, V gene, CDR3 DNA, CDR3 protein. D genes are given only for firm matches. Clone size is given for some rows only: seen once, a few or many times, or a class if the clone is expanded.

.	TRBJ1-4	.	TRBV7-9	TGTGCCAGCAGCCCTAGACTGCTTGCAACTAATGAAAAACTGTTTTTT	CASSPRLLATNEKLFF
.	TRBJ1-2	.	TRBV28	TGTGCCAGCAGTTTCCCGACAGGCGTCAACTATGGCTACACCTTC	CASSFPTGVNYGYTF
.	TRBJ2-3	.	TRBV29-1	TGCAGCGTTGTCTCTGGCACAGATACGCAGTATTTT	CSVVSGTDTQYF
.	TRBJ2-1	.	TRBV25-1	TGTGCCAGCAGTGTAGAGGTGGATGAGCAGTTCTTC	CASSVEVDEQFF
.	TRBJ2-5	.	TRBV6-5	TGTGCCAGCAGTTCCCCCCGCGGGACCCAGTACTTC	CASSSPRGTQYF
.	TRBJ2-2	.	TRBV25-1	TGTGCCAGCCTCTGGGGCAACACCGGGGAGCTGTTTTTT	CASLWGNTGELFF
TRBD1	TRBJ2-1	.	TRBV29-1	TGCAGCGTTGAAGATCCCTTTGACAGGGGGTATTCTAGCGGCAATGAGCAGTTCTTC	CSVEDPFDRGYSSGNEQFF
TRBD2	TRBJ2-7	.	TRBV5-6	TGTGCCAGCAGCTTTTGGGAGGGACAGTCACTAGCGGGGGTTACGAGGGAGTACTTC	CASSFWEGQSLAGVTREYF
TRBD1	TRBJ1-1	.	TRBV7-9	TGTGCCAGCAGCTTGGCAATTCGGACAGGGGCGGTACGAGCTTTCTTT	CASSLAIRTGAVRAFF
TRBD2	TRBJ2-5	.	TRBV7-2	TGTGCCAGCAGCTTACAGCCGGGGGGGACTAGAGAGACCCAGTACTTC	CASSLQPGGTRETQYF
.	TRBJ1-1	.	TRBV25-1	TGTGCCAGCACCCTAGGGGCAGGGTTAGCTTTCTTT	CASTLGAGLAFF
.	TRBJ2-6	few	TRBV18	TGTGCCAGCTCACCACCGTCCTACTCTGGGGCCAACGTCCTGACTTTC	CASSPPSYSGANVLTF
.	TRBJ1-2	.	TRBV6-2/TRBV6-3	TGTGCCAGCAGTCCCAGGGGCAATTTTAACTATGGCTACACCTTC	CASSPRGNFNYGYTF
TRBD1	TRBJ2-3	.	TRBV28	TGTGCCAGCAGTTTAACTTCCGCAGGGGGCGGCACAGATACGCAGTATTTT	CASSLTSAGGGTDTQYF
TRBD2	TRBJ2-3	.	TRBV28	TGTGCCAGCAGTTCAGCGGGAGGGGCAGATACGCAGTATTTT	CASSSAGGADTQYF
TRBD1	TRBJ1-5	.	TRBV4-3	TGCGCCAGCAGCCGAGACAGGGATCAGCCCCAGCATTTT	CASSRDRDQPQHF
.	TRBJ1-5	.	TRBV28	TGTGCCACCGATCGGGGGGCTAGTAATCAGCCCCAGCATTTT	CATDRGASNQPQHF
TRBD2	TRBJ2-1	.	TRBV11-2	TGTGCCAGCAGCCAACCGGGACTAGGCTTATCCAATGAGCAGTTCTTC	CASSQPGLGLSNEQFF
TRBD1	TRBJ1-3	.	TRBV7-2	TGTGCCAGCAGCTTAGCAACAGGGGGCGTCTCTGGAAACACCATATATTTT	CASSLATGGVSGNTIYF
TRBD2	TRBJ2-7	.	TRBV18	TGTGCCAGCTCACCATCGCCTCCAACTAGCGGAAGCTCCTACGAGCAGTACTTC	CASSPSPPTSGSSYEQYF
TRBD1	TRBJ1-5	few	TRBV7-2	TGTGCCAGCAGCACAGCCGGGACAGCTAGCAATCAGCCCCAGCATTTT	CASSTAGTASNQPQHF
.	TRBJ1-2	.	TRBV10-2	TGCGCCAGCAGTGAATCGACAGTCCTACGTGGCTACACCTTC	CASSESTVLRGYTF
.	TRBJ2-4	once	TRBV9	TGTGCCAGCAGCGTCCACGCAGACTCTACAATTCAGTACTTC	CASSVHADSTIQYF
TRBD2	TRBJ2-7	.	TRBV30	TGTGCCTGGAGTGTAGCGGGAGGATGGGAGCAGTACTTC	CAWSVAGGWEQYF
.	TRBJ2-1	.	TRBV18	TGTGCCAGCTCACCACCTACTAGTGAGGGCCCTGAGCAGTTCTTC	CASSPPTSEGPEQFF
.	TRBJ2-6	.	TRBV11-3	TGTGCCAGCAGCTTAGGTGGAGGAGGTGCCAACGTCCTGACTTTC	CASSLGGGGANVLTF
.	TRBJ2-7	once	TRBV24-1	TGTGCCACCAGTGGGAGGGGCAACGAGCAGTACTTC	CATSGRGNEQYF
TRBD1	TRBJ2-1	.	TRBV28	TGTGCCAGCGCCGGGCAGGGGGCCGGGTACGGTGAGCAGTTCTTC	CASAGQGAGYGEQFF
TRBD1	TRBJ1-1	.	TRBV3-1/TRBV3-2	TGTGCCAGCAGCCAAGGTAACAGGGGTTTCAGGAACACTGAAGCTTTCTTT	CASSQGNRGFRNTEAFF
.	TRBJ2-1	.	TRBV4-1	TGCGCCAGCAGCCGAGGACCAGGACAGAATGAGCAGTTCTTC	CASSRGPGQNEQFF
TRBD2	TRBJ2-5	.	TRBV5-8	TGTGCCAGCATCCGGGGGGTCCAAGAGACCCAGTACTTC	CASIRGVQETQYF
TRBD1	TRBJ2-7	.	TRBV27	TGTGCCAGCAGCCGTCTCGGGACAGGCGAGCAGTACTTC	CASSRLGTGEQYF
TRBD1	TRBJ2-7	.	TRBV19	TGTGCCAGTAGTACTGCCGGGACAGGTGGCTCCTACGAGCAGTACTTC	CASSTAGTGGSYEQYF
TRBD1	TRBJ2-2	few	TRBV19	TGTGCCAGTAGTCTTCGGACAGGGAAGGACGGGGAGCTGTTTTTT	CASSLRTGKDGELFF
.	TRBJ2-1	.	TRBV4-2	TGTGCCAGCAGCCAAGCGGACAATGAGCAGTTCTTC	CASSQADNEQFF
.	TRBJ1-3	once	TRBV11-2	TGTGCCAGCAGTTACGGGGGTGCTTCCGGAAACACCATATATTTT	CASSYGGASGNTIYF
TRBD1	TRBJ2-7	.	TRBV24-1	TGTGCCACCAGCGACCCGGGACAGGGAAGCTACGAGCAGTACTTC	CATSDPGQGSYEQYF
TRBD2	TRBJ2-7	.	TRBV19	TGTGCCAGTAGTTTTACCGGGACTAGTAGTTCCATGATCTACGAGCAGTACTTC	CASSFTGTSSSMIYEQYF
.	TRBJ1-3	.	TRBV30	TGTGCCTGGAGTGATCAGGGATCTGGAAACACCATATATTTT	CAWSDQGSGNTIYF
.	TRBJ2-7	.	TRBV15	TGTGCCACCAGCAGGAGGGATAGAGGCGAGCAGTACTTC	CATSRRDRGEQYF
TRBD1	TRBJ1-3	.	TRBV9	TGTGCCAGCAGCGTTCAGGGACAGGCCAGCTCTGGAAACACCATATATTTT	CASSVQGQASSGNTIYF
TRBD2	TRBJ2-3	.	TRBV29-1	TGCAGCGTTACCCGGGGGGGCCTGCATCAAGATACGCAGTATTTT	CSVTRGGLHQDTQYF
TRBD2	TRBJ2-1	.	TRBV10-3	TGTGCCATCAGTGAAACTAGCGGGAGGATAACAGAGCAGTTCTTC	CAISETSGRITEQFF
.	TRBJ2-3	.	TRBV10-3	TGTGCCATCCGTAGCGGATACACAGATACGCAGTATTTT	CAIRSGYTDTQYF
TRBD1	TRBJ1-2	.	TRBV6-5	TGTGCCAGCAGTAGACAGGGGGCTGGGTATGGCTACACCTTC	CASSRQGAGYGYTF
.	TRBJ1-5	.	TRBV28	TGTGCCAGCAGTTTAGGTCCAGGCCTATACAATCAGCCCCAGCATTTT	CASSLGPGLYNQPQHF
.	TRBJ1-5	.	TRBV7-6	TGTGCCAGCAGCTCAGGGGTACATAGCAATCAGCCCCAGCATTTT	CASSSGVHSNQPQHF
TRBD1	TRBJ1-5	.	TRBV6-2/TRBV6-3	TGTGCCAGCAGTTCCGGGACAGGACATCAGCCCCAGCATTTT	CASSSGTGHQPQHF
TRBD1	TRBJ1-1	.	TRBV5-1	TGCGCCAGCAGCAGACAGGGAGGTATGAACACTGAAGCTTTCTTT	CASSRQGGMNTEAFF
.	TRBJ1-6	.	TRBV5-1	TGCGCCAGCAGCTTTTCCGTCGATTCACCCCTCCACTTT	CASSFSVDSPLHF
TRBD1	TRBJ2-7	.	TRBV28	TGTGCCAGCAGTACGAGACAGGGGGCCTACGAGCAGTACTTC	CASSTRQGAYEQYF